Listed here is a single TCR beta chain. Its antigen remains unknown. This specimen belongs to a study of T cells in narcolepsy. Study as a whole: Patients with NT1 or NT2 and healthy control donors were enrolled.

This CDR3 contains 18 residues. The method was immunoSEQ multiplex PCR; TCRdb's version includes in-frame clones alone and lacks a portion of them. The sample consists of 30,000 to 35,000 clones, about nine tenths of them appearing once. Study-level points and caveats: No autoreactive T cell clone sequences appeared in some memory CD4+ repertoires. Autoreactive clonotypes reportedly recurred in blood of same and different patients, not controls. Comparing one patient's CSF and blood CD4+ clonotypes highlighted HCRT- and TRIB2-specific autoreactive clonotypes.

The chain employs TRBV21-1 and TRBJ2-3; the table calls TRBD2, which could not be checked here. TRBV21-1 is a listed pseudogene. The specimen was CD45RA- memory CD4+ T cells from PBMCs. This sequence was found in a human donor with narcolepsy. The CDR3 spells CASSSRGGGGPPTDTQYF. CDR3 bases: TGTGCCAGCAGCTCCCGGGGCGGGGGGGGCCCTCCCACAGATACGCAGTATTTT.